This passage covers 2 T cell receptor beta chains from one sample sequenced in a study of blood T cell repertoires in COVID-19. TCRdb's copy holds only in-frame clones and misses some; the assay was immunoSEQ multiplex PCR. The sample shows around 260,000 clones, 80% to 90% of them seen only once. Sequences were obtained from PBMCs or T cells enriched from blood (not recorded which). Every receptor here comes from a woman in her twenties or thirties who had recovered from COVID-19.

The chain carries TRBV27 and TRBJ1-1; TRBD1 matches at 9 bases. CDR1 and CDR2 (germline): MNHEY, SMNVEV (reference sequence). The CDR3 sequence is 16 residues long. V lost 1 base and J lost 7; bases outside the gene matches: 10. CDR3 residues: CASSLYGTGLIGEAFF. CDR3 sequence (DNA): TGTGCCAGCAGTTTATACGGGACAGGGCTTATAGGTGAAGCTTTCTTT.

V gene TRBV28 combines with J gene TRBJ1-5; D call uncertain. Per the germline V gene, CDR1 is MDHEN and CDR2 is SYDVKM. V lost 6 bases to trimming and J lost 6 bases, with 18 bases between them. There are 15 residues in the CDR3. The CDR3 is CASRAGIRQSQPQHF. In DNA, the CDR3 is TGTGCCAGCAGGGCAGGCATTAGGCAAAGTCAGCCCCAGCATTTT.